The 14 T cell receptor beta chains below all came from one sample that was sequenced in a study of T cell responses to AZD1222 COVID-19 vaccine (dated by TCRdb to about 2021). Library generation was performed with the immunoSEQ multiplex PCR assay. This is the immuneACCESS table as TCRdb keeps it, with only in-frame sequences that have V and J called. A part of the clones is gone; compared with another copy, unresolved V genes explain less than half, and the rest is unexplained. Within this sample are around 130,000 clones, with 88% of them counted one time only. The ten largest clonotypes hold more than 5.5% of the sample. In the paper's terms, the time point label means: about 28 days (+/-7) after the second vaccine dose. The sequences come from peripheral blood, collected 28 days after the second AZD1222 dose. The receptors were gathered from an adult who received the AZD1222 COVID-19 vaccine.

This CDR3 reads CASSTRREGEAFF. CDR3 DNA sequence: TGTGCCAGCAGCACTAGGCGGGAGGGTGAAGCTTTCTTT. J is TRBJ1-1 and V is TRBV7-8; the D is unclear. The germline V and J ends were trimmed by 5 bases and 7 bases, with 14 bases remaining between them. CDR1 and CDR2 from the germline V gene are SGHVS and FQNEAQ. This CDR3 region has 13 residues.

The chain links TRBV3-1 (or the pseudogene TRBV3-2) to TRBJ2-3; no firm D call. Germline CDR1 LGHDT, CDR2 YNNKEL (reference sequence). Trimming left V 3 bases short and J 6 bases short, with 4 bases between. The CDR3 contains 11 residues. CDR3 bases: TGTGCCAGCAGCCATGCGGATACGCAGTATTTT. Its protein product is CASSHADTQYF.

This clone was seen just once. V usage is TRBV11-3 and J usage is TRBJ2-1; D not certain. Looked up from germline, CDR1 is SGHNT and CDR2 is YENEEA. This CDR3 comprises 11 residues. V was cut by 6 bases and J by 9 bases, with 9 bases left in between. CDR3 sequence: CASRLTSEQFF. The CDR3 DNA reads TGTGCCAGCAGACTGACCTCTGAGCAGTTCTTC.

The CDR3 sequence: CASSLSGTLYGYTF. The CDR3 region has the DNA TGTGCCAGCAGCCTCTCCGGTACACTATATGGCTACACCTTC. The chain couples TRBV14 to TRBJ1-2; D gene uncertain. From germline, CDR1 is SGHDN and CDR2 FVKESK. The V and J ends lost 4 bases and 5 bases respectively, with 14 bases between them. This CDR3 spans 14 amino acids.

The chain links TRBV6-2 or TRBV6-3 to TRBJ1-2; D not certain. The germline V gene encodes CDR1 MNHEY and CDR2 SVGEGT. CDR3 length: 14 residues. Trimming cost V 4 bases and J 5 bases, with 14 bases left between them. The chain's CDR3 is CASSSNTGVYGYTF. DNA of the CDR3: TGTGCCAGCAGTTCAAATACGGGCGTTTATGGCTACACCTTC.

The V and J genes are TRBV7-6 and TRBJ1-2; a possible D gene is TRBD1 (5 bases). Trimming left V 3 bases short and J 2 bases short, with 13 bases between. This CDR3 has 15 amino acids. CDR1 is SGHVS, CDR2 FNYEAQ, per germline. The CDR3, as DNA: TGTGCCAGCAGCTTGGCCGGGACGGTGAACTATGGCTACACCTTC. Translated, it gives CASSLAGTVNYGYTF.

This chain links TRBV6-1 with TRBJ2-7; D might be TRBD2 (5 bases). The V gene's germline CDR1 is MNHNS and CDR2 SASEGT. CDR3 size: 16 residues. V lost 1 base and J lost 1, with 14 bases in between. This chain's CDR3 is CASSEGWNGVSYEQYF. The CDR3 region has the DNA TGTGCCAGCAGTGAAGGGTGGAACGGGGTATCCTACGAGCAGTACTTC.

The rearrangement uses TRBV5-8 and TRBJ1-1; no definite D call. This CDR3 region has 13 residues. Trimming shortened V by 0 bases and J by 12 bases, and 15 bases separated the two germline ends. Germline CDR1 SGHTS, CDR2 YDEGEE. CDR3 protein: CASSLDKKLDPFF. For the CDR3, the DNA is TGTGCCAGCAGCTTGGACAAGAAACTAGATCCTTTCTTT.

J is TRBJ1-2 and V is TRBV30, with D uncertain. V was cut by 0 bases and J by 7 bases, with 12 bases left in between. Looked up from germline, CDR1 is GTSNPN and CDR2 is SVGIG (reference sequence). This CDR3 contains 13 residues. CDR3 sequence reads: CAWSVQGNLGYTF. CDR3 nucleotide sequence: TGTGCCTGGAGTGTACAAGGGAACCTTGGCTACACCTTC.

The rearrangement uses TRBV19 and TRBJ1-4; D unclear. The CDR3 sequence is 12 residues long. Trimming removed 6 bases from V and 8 bases from J, with 10 bases in between. From germline, CDR1 is LNHDA and CDR2 SQIVND (reference sequence). The chain's CDR3 is CASSPRREKLFF. CDR3 nucleotide sequence: TGTGCCAGTAGCCCCAGGAGAGAAAAACTGTTTTTT.

CDR3 bases: TGTGCCCCCCCGTTGGCAGGGTTGAGGACTGAAGCTTTCTTT. Its translation: CAPPLAGLRTEAFF. V is TRBV30 and J is TRBJ1-1; maybe TRBD1 (5 bases). The length of the CDR3 is 14 residues. Germline V gives CDR1 GTSNPN, CDR2 SVGIG (reference sequence). Deletions cut 8 bases from V and 5 bases from J, with 21 bases between.

The chain couples TRBV28 to TRBJ1-2; no clear D gene. Looked up from germline, CDR1 is MDHEN and CDR2 is SYDVKM. The CDR3 is 15 amino acids. Trimming took off 4 bases at V and 4 bases at J, with 16 bases between the two ends. This CDR3 is CASSSTQPTSYGYTF. DNA of the CDR3: TGTGCCAGCAGTTCAACACAACCGACCTCCTATGGCTACACCTTC.

This chain connects TRBV19 to TRBJ1-5; 9 bases align to TRBD1. CDR1 is LNHDA, CDR2 SQIVND, per germline (reference sequence). This CDR3 is built from 14 residues. The V segment lost 5 bases and the J segment 5 bases; nucleotides outside the gene matches: 4. The CDR3 is CASSPGQGDQPQHF. Written as DNA, the CDR3 is TGTGCCAGTAGTCCGGGACAGGGTGATCAGCCCCAGCATTTT.

The J gene is TRBJ2-3, the V gene TRBV28; 7 nucleotides agree with TRBD2. V dropped 5 bases and J dropped 2; count of bases not matched to a gene: 13. This CDR3 has 17 residues. From germline, CDR1 is MDHEN and CDR2 SYDVKM. The CDR3 sequence: CASSSGTLTWDTDTQYF. The CDR3 coding sequence is TGTGCCAGCAGTAGCGGGACTCTCACATGGGACACAGATACGCAGTATTTT.